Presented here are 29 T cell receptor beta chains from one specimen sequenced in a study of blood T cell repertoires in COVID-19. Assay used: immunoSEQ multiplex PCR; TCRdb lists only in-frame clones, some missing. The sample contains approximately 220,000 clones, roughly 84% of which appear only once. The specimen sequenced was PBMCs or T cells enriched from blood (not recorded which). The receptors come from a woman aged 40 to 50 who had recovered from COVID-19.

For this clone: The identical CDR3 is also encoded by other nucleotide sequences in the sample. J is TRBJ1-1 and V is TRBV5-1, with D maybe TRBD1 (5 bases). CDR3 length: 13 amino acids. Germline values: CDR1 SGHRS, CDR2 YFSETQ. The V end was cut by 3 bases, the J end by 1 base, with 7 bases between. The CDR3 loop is CASSYGGNTEAFF. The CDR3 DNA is TGCGCCAGCAGCTACGGGGGGAACACTGAAGCTTTCTTT.

The CDR3 sequence: CASSQLGVGEAFF. The CDR3 region has the DNA TGTGCCAGCAGCCAATTAGGGGTAGGTGAAGCTTTCTTT. This chain connects TRBV3-1 (or the pseudogene TRBV3-2) to TRBJ1-1, with D possibly being TRBD1 (5 bases). The germline V gene has CDR1 LGHDT and CDR2 YNNKEL (reference sequence). This CDR3 is built from 13 residues. Trimming took 2 bases from V and 7 from J, leaving 11 bases between them.

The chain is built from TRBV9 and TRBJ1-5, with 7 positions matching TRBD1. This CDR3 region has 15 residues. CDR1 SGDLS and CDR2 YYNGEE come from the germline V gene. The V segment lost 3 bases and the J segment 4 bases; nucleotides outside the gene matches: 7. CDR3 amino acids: CASSELGTVNQPQHF. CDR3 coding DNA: TGTGCCAGCAGCGAGCTCGGGACAGTTAATCAGCCCCAGCATTTT.

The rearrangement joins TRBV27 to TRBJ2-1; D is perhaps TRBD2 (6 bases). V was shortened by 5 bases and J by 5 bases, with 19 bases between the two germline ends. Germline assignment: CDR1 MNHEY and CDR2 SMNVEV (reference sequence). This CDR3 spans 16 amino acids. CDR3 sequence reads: CASSTLTGTDDNEQFF. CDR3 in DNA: TGTGCCAGCAGTACTCTCACCGGGACTGATGACAATGAGCAGTTCTTC.

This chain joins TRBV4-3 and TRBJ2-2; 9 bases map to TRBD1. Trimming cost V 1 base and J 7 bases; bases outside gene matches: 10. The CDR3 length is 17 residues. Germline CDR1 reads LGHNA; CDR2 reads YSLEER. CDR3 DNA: TGCGCCAGCAGCCAAGCGCCGCCGGGACAGGGCATCGGGGAGCTGTTTTTT. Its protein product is CASSQAPPGQGIGELFF.

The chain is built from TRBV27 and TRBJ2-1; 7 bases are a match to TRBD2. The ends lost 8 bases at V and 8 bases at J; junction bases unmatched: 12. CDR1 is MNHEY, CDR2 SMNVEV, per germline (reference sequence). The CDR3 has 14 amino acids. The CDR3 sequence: CASGDRAGVDEQFF. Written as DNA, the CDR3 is TGTGCCAGCGGTGATCGGGCGGGAGTCGATGAGCAGTTCTTC.

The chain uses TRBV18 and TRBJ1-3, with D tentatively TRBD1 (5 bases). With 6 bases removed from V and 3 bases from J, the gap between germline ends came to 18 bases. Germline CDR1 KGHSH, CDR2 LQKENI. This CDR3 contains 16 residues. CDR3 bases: TGTGCCAGCTCTCCCCTCACGGCAGGGTTTGGAAACACCATATATTTT. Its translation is CASSPLTAGFGNTIYF.

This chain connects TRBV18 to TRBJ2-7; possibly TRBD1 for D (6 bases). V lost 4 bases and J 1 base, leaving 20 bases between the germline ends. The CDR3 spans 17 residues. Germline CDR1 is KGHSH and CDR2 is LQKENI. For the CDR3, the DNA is TGTGCCAGCTCACTTATCTTAGGACAGCCTTCGTCCTACGAGCAGTACTTC. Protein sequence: CASSLILGQPSSYEQYF.

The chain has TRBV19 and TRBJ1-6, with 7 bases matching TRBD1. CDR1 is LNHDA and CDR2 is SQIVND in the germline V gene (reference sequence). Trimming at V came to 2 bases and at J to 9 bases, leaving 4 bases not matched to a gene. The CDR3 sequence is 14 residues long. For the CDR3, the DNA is TGTGCCAGTAGTATACCGGGACAGATTTCACCCCTCCACTTT. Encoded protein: CASSIPGQISPLHF.

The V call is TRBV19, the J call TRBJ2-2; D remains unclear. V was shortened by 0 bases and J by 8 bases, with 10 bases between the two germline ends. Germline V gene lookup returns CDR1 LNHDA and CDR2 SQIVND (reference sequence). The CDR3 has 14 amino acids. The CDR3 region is CASSIESRRGELFF. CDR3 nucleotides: TGTGCCAGTAGTATAGAATCCCGGCGGGGGGAGCTGTTTTTT.

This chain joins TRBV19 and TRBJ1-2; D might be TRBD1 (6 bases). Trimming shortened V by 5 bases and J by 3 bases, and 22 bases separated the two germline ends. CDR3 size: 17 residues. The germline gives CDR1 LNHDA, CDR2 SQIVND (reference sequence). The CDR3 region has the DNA TGTGCCAGTAGTCTCCCCGGACAGCCTGCAAGGGACTATGGCTACACCTTC. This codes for CASSLPGQPARDYGYTF.

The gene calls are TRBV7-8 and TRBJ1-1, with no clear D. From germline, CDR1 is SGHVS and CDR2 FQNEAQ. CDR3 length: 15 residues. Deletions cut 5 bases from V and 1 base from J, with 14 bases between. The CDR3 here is CASSPWEGTNTEAFF. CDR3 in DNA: TGTGCCAGCAGCCCCTGGGAGGGCACGAACACTGAAGCTTTCTTT. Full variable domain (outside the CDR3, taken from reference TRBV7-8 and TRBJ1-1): GAGVSQSPRYKVAKRGQDVALRCDPISGHVSLFWYQQALGQGPEFLTYFQNEAQLDKSGLPSDRFFAERPEGSVSTLKIQRTQQEDSAVYLCASSPWEGTNTEAFFGQGTRLTVV.

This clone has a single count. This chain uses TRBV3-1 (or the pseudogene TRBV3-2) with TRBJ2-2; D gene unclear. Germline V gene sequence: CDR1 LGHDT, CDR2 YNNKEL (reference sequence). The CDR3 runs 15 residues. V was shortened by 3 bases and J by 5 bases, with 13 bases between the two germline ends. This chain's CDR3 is CASSHLNVVTGELFF. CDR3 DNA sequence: TGTGCCAGCAGCCACTTAAACGTAGTTACCGGGGAGCTGTTTTTT.

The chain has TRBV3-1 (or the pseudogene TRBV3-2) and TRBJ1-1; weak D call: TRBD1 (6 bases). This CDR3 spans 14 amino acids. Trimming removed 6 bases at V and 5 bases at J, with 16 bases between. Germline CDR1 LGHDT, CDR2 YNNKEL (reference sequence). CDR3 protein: CASRSRGAGTEAFF. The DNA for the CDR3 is TGTGCCAGCAGGTCCAGGGGAGCAGGAACTGAAGCTTTCTTT.

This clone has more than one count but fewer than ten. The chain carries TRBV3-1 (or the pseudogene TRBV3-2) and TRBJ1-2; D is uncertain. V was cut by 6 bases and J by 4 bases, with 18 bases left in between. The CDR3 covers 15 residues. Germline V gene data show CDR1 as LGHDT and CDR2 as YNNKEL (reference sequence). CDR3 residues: CASRPGREGIYGYTF. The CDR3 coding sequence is TGTGCCAGCAGACCCGGGAGGGAGGGAATCTATGGCTACACCTTC.

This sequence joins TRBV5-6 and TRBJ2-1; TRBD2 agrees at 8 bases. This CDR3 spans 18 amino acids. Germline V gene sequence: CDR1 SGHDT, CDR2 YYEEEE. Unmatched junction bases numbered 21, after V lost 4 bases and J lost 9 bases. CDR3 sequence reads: CASSPGLVGGPFRGEQFF. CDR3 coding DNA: TGTGCCAGCAGCCCGGGACTAGTGGGAGGGCCTTTTAGGGGTGAGCAGTTCTTC.

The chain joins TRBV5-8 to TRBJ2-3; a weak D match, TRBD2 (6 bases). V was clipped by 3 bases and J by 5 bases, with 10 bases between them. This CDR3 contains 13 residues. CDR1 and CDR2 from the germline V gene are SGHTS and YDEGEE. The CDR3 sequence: CASSYGGGDTQYF. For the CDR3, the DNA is TGTGCCAGCAGCTACGGGGGAGGAGATACGCAGTATTTT.

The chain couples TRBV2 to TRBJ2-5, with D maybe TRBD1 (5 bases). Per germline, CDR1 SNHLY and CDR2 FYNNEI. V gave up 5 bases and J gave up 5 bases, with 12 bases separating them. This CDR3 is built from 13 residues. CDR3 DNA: TGTGCCAGCAGTCGGCAGGGTGGGGAGACCCAGTACTTC. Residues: CASSRQGGETQYF.

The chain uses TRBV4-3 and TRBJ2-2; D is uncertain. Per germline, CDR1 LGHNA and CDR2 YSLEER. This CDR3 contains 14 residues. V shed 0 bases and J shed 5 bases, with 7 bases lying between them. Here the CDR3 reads CASSQELETGELFF. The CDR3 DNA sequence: TGCGCCAGCAGCCAAGAATTAGAGACCGGGGAGCTGTTTTTT.

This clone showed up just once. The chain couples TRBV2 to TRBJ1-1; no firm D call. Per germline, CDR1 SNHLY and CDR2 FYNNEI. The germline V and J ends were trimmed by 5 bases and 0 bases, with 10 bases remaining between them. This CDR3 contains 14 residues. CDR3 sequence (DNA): TGTGCCAGCAGTAGAGAGAGCATGAACACTGAAGCTTTCTTT. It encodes CASSRESMNTEAFF.

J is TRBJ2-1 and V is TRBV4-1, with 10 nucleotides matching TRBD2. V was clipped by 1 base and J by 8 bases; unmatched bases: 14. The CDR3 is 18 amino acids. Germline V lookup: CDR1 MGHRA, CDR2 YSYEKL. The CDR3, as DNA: TGCGCCAGCAGCCAAGGTGGGTCGGAGCGGGAGGGCCGCCATGAGCAGTTCTTC. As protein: CASSQGGSEREGRHEQFF.

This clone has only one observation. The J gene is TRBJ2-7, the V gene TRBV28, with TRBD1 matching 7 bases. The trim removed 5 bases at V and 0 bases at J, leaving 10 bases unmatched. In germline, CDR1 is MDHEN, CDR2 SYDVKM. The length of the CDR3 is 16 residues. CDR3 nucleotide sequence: TGTGCCAGCAGTGGGTCCACCCGACAGGGCTCCTACGAGCAGTACTTC. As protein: CASSGSTRQGSYEQYF.

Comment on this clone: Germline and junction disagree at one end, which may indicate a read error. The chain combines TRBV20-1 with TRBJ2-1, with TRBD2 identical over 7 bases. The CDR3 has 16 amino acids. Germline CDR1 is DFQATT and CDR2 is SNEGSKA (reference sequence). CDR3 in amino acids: CSASDPSTGGYSEQFF. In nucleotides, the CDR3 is TGCAGTGCTAGTGATCCCTCCACGGGAGGCTACAGTGAGCAGTTCTTC.

CDR3 bases: TGTGCCACCAGCAGAGATTTAAGTAAGCGGGATGGGAGAGACATTCAGTACTTC. This encodes CATSRDLSKRDGRDIQYF. The V gene is TRBV15, the J gene TRBJ2-4, with 7 bases that match TRBD2. The germline V gene encodes CDR1 LNHNV and CDR2 YYDKDF (reference sequence). Trimming removed 0 bases from V and 8 bases from J; junction bases left unmatched: 16. The CDR3 extends over 18 amino acids.

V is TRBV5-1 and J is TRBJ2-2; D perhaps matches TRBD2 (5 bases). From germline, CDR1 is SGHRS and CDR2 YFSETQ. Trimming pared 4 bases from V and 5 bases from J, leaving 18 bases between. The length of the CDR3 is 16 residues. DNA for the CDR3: TGCGCCAGCAGCCGCGGAGGCCGCACACGTACCGGGGAGCTGTTTTTT. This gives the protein CASSRGGRTRTGELFF.

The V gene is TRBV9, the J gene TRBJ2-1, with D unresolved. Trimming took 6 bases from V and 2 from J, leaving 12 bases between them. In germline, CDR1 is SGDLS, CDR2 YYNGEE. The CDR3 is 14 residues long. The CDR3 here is CASTRLPTYNEQFF. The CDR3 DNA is TGTGCCAGCACGAGGCTACCGACCTACAATGAGCAGTTCTTC.

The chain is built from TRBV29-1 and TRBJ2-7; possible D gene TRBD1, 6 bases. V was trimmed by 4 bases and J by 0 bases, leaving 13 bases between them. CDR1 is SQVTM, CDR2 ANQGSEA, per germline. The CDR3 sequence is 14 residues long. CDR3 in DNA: TGCAGCGTTGTGCAGGGGACAAGCTCCTACGAGCAGTACTTC. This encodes CSVVQGTSSYEQYF.

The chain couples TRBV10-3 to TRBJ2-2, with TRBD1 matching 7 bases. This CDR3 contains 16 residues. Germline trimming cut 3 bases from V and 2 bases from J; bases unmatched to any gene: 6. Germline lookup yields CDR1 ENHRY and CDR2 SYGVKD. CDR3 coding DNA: TGTGCCATCAGTGAAGGGGGACAGCGAAACACCGGGGAGCTGTTTTTT. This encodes CAISEGGQRNTGELFF.

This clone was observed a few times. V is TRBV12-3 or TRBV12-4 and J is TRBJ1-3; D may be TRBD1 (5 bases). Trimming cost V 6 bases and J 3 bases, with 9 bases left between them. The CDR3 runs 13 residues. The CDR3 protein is CASSLDSGNTIYF. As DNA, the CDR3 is TGTGCCAGCAGCCTCGACAGTGGAAACACCATATATTTT.